Shown below are 23 T cell receptor beta chains from a single sample sequenced in a study of blood T cell repertoires in COVID-19 (dated by TCRdb to 2019 to 2021). Library generation was performed with the immunoSEQ multiplex PCR assay. The table was pulled from immuneACCESS by TCRdb, which kept in-frame rearrangements only. Such tables lose some clones; where checked, under half of the loss comes from unresolved V genes, and the rest has no known cause. A total of roughly 80,000 clones appear in this sample, 70% to 90% of them only once. The leading ten clones occupy 18% of the sample. Sequencing was carried out using peripheral blood. The receptors here all came from a woman in her sixties or seventies with acute or convalescent COVID-19.

The V gene is TRBV5-4, the J gene TRBJ2-5; TRBD1 might be the D (5 bases). The germline gives CDR1 SGHNT, CDR2 YYREEE (reference sequence). V was clipped by 5 bases and J by 2 bases, with 10 bases between them. The CDR3 is made up of 13 amino acids. Written as DNA, the CDR3 is TGTGCCAGCAGGGCAGGGTGGCAAGAGACCCAGTACTTC. It translates to CASRAGWQETQYF.

In its sample, this clone was seen once. The chain joins TRBV24-1 to TRBJ2-2, with D tentatively TRBD1 (6 bases). V was pared by 1 base and J by 6 bases, with 11 bases between. Per the germline V gene, CDR1 is KGHDR and CDR2 is SFDVKD. This CDR3 has 15 amino acids. For the CDR3, the DNA is TGTGCCACCAGTGATTTACAGGGAGACTCCGGGGAGCTGTTTTTT. Protein: CATSDLQGDSGELFF.

CDR3 protein: CASSQTRLAGGQTGELFF. DNA for the CDR3: TGCGCCAGCAGCCAGACGAGACTAGCGGGGGGGCAGACCGGGGAGCTGTTTTTT. This chain joins TRBV4-1 and TRBJ2-2; 14 bases line up with TRBD2. The CDR3 is 18 amino acids. The junction had 8 bases not matched to a gene; V was cut back by 3 bases and J by 5 bases. CDR1 is MGHRA and CDR2 is YSYEKL in the germline V gene.

The chain carries TRBV11-3 and TRBJ2-5; 8 bases are shared with TRBD2. Germline CDR1 reads SGHNT; CDR2 reads YENEEA. The J segment lost 3 bases and the V segment lost 5 bases, leaving 8 bases of the junction unmatched. This CDR3 contains 15 residues. CDR3 sequence reads: CASSPRGGSKETQYF. CDR3 DNA sequence: TGTGCCAGCAGCCCCCGGGGGGGCAGCAAAGAGACCCAGTACTTC.

This chain connects TRBV4-1 to TRBJ1-2, with a tentative D call TRBD1 (6 bases). The CDR3 contains 17 residues. CDR1 and CDR2 (germline): MGHRA, YSYEKL. Deletions cut 0 bases from V and 7 bases from J, with 21 bases between. CDR3 protein: CASSQDEDRPLFGGYTF. CDR3 DNA: TGCGCCAGCAGCCAAGACGAGGACAGACCCCTTTTTGGTGGCTACACCTTC.

The chain combines TRBV6-5 with TRBJ2-5; possibly TRBD2 for D (5 bases). The CDR3 runs to 13 residues. The germline V and J ends were trimmed by 6 bases and 2 bases, with 10 bases remaining between them. The germline CDR1 and CDR2 sequences are MNHEY and SVGAGI. The CDR3 protein is CASSYRGQETQYF. CDR3 sequence (DNA): TGTGCCAGCAGCTACAGAGGGCAAGAGACCCAGTACTTC.

The chain recombines TRBV5-1 with TRBJ2-3, with 9 nucleotides matching TRBD2. J lost 3 bases, V lost 0 bases, and 2 bases had no gene match. The germline gives CDR1 SGHRS, CDR2 YFSETQ. The CDR3 contains 15 residues. The CDR3 sequence is CASSLVAGDTDTQYF. The CDR3 DNA sequence: TGCGCCAGCAGCTTGGTAGCGGGGGATACAGATACGCAGTATTTT.

The chain recombines TRBV15 with TRBJ1-5; no firm D call. V shed 0 bases and J shed 5 bases, with 8 bases lying between them. This CDR3 is 14 amino acids long. Germline loops: CDR1 LNHNV, CDR2 YYDKDF (reference sequence). CDR3 coding DNA: TGTGCCACCAGCAGAGACCCGCGGGATCAGCCCCAGCATTTT. Encoded protein: CATSRDPRDQPQHF.

The chain joins TRBV25-1 to TRBJ1-1, with TRBD1 matching 11 bases. Germline V gives CDR1 MGHDK, CDR2 SYGVNS. The CDR3 extends over 15 amino acids. J was trimmed by 1 base and V by 4 bases; bases with no gene match: 2. The CDR3 DNA reads TGTGCCAGCAGTGGGACAGGGGGCTGGAACACTGAAGCTTTCTTT. Translating it yields CASSGTGGWNTEAFF.

The rearrangement joins TRBV19 to TRBJ2-3; unclear D gene. The CDR3 totals 15 residues. Germline V lookup: CDR1 LNHDA, CDR2 SQIVND (reference sequence). V dropped 6 bases and J dropped 1 base, with 14 bases sitting between them. The chain's CDR3 is CASSLDPAGTDTQYF. The CDR3 DNA reads TGTGCCAGTAGCTTAGATCCGGCGGGCACAGATACGCAGTATTTT.

The genes are TRBV21-1 and TRBJ1-1; the table's TRBD1 call for D was not verified on the DNA. TRBV21-1 is designated a pseudogene. The length of the CDR3 is 16 residues. The CDR3: CASSLKDTFKNTEAFF. CDR3 nucleotides: TGTGCCAGCAGCCTCAAGGACACCTTTAAGAACACTGAAGCTTTCTTT.

The chain joins TRBV7-2 to TRBJ1-1; no clear D. The V gene's germline CDR1 is SGHTA and CDR2 FQGNSA. This CDR3 comprises 14 residues. Between the trimmed V and J ends, which lost 0 bases and 5 bases, there was a span of 10 bases. This CDR3 reads CASSLARERTEAFF. As DNA, the CDR3 is TGTGCCAGCAGCTTAGCCCGGGAACGGACTGAAGCTTTCTTT.

The gene calls are TRBV24-1 and TRBJ2-2; 9 bases line up with TRBD1. Per the germline V gene, CDR1 is KGHDR and CDR2 is SFDVKD. The V gene end was trimmed by 4 bases and the J gene end by 5 bases; junction bases not matched to a gene: 7. The CDR3 consists of 16 residues. The CDR3 region is CATSDPGTGWTGELFF. CDR3 bases: TGTGCCACCAGTGACCCCGGGACAGGGTGGACCGGGGAGCTGTTTTTT.

The rearrangement uses TRBV7-6 and TRBJ2-2; a possible D gene is TRBD2 (6 bases). V was cut by 2 bases and J by 7 bases, with 8 bases left in between. This CDR3 has 13 amino acids. Germline CDR1 reads SGHVS; CDR2 reads FNYEAQ. The CDR3 sequence is CASSLSEGGELFF. In nucleotides, the CDR3 is TGTGCCAGCAGCTTATCGGAGGGCGGGGAGCTGTTTTTT.

This sequence joins TRBV5-1 and TRBJ1-1; the D gene is possibly TRBD1 (5 bases). This CDR3 has 13 amino acids. CDR1 is SGHRS, CDR2 YFSETQ, per germline. V was shortened by 2 bases and J by 3 bases, with 8 bases between the two germline ends. CDR3 coding DNA: TGCGCCAGCAGCTTCGGGGGGGACACTGAAGCTTTCTTT. It translates to CASSFGGDTEAFF.

This clone was seen once. CDR3 in amino acids: CASSPFGGLEAFF. The CDR3 DNA reads as TGTGCCAGCTCCCCGTTCGGGGGGCTAGAAGCTTTCTTT. The chain uses TRBV18 and TRBJ1-1; D perhaps matches TRBD1 (6 bases). This CDR3 region has 13 residues. Deletions cut 6 bases from V and 8 bases from J, with 16 bases between. The germline gives CDR1 KGHSH, CDR2 LQKENI.

The chain uses TRBV11-2 and TRBJ1-2; D is undetermined. CDR1 and CDR2 (germline): SGHAT, FQNNGV. The V end was cut by 2 bases, the J end by 2 bases, with 9 bases between. This CDR3 contains 14 residues. DNA of the CDR3: TGTGCCAGCAGCTTACTACAGCTAAACTATGGCTACACCTTC. It translates to CASSLLQLNYGYTF.

The V and J genes are TRBV2 and TRBJ1-3; D gene unclear. With 5 bases removed from V and 0 bases from J, the gap between germline ends came to 5 bases. CDR1 is SNHLY and CDR2 is FYNNEI in the germline V gene. There are 13 residues in the CDR3. The DNA for the CDR3 is TGTGCCAGCAGTTCAGACTCTGGAAACACCATATATTTT. Translating it yields CASSSDSGNTIYF.

The chain carries TRBV24-1 and TRBJ2-7, with 7 bases aligning to TRBD2. CDR1 is KGHDR and CDR2 is SFDVKD in the germline V gene. There are 15 residues in the CDR3. J gave up 3 bases and V 2 bases, and 6 bases lay outside the gene matches. As DNA, the CDR3 is TGTGCCACCAGTGATTCCCGGGGGGTAGGCTACGAGCAGTACTTC. As protein: CATSDSRGVGYEQYF.

The chain combines TRBV5-1 with TRBJ2-5; 10 bases match TRBD2. This CDR3 has 16 amino acids. Per the germline V gene, CDR1 is SGHRS and CDR2 is YFSETQ. V was pared by 2 bases and J by 4 bases, with 8 bases of the junction left unmatched. CDR3 residues: CASSFQASGGPETQYF. CDR3 sequence (DNA): TGCGCCAGCAGCTTTCAGGCTAGCGGGGGTCCAGAGACCCAGTACTTC.

The gene calls are TRBV5-1 and TRBJ2-1, with a weak D call TRBD2 (7 bases). There are 15 residues in the CDR3. Trimming left V 4 bases short and J 5 bases short, with 16 bases between. CDR1 and CDR2 (germline): SGHRS, YFSETQ. The CDR3 nucleotides are TGCGCCAGCAGCCTGGTCGGGGGGCTTGACAATGAGCAGTTCTTC. This translates into CASSLVGGLDNEQFF.

CDR3 coding DNA: TGTGCCAGCAGTACCGCGGGACAGGGAGCCGCTGAAGCTTTCTTT. Encoded protein: CASSTAGQGAAEAFF. The chain has TRBV6-5 and TRBJ1-1; 9 bases line up with TRBD1. Germline CDR1 and CDR2: MNHEY and SVGAGI. Trimming cost V 5 bases and J 6 bases; bases outside gene matches: 10. The CDR3 extends over 15 amino acids.

The chain carries TRBV19 and TRBJ2-6; TRBD2 might be the D (6 bases). CDR1 and CDR2 (germline): LNHDA, SQIVND (reference sequence). CDR3 length: 15 amino acids. Trimming removed 7 bases at V and 4 bases at J, with 14 bases between. The CDR3 nucleotides read TGTGCCAGTACCCTTGGGGGGAGCGGGGCCAACGTCCTGACTTTC. Translating it yields CASTLGGSGANVLTF.